This T cell receptor beta chain was observed in a study of T cells after yellow fever vaccination (dated by TCRdb to between 2018 and 2020). Regarding the complete study: Libraries from fractions with low cell numbers were prepared with the SMART-Seq v4 Ultra Low Input RNA kit. The cohort comprised two healthy male donors, one aged 18 to 30 and one aged 30 to 40 years. Bulk PBMC replicates and cell subsets were isolated from blood drawn at multiple timepoints before and after both primary and secondary immunization. To follow T-cell clones before and after primary and booster YFV17D yellow fever vaccination, bulk TCR alpha and beta repertoires were sequenced over time. What the authors observed across the whole study: A small fraction of clonotypes appeared in both the CD4 and CD8 compartments, likely as a result of convergent recombination. Compared with the primary T-cell response, the secondary T-cell response was faster but weaker, reaching its peak on day 5 rather than on day 15. After the booster, most of the clones that had expanded following primary vaccination were detected again (approximately 96% of CD4 and around 88% of CD8), which suggests that memory was broadly maintained. The study included only two donors, which limits how far the findings can be generalized. Computational filtering was required because FACS-sorted repertoires could contain abundant contaminating clonotypes from the bulk population.

In the paper's terms, the treatment or condition label means: live attenuated yellow fever vaccine strain. A standard Ficoll-Paque protocol was used to isolate PBMCs from peripheral blood. CD4 and CD8 T-cell fractions were isolated with Dynabeads CD4 and CD8 positive selection kits. TriZol was used to extract RNA from bulk PBMCs, from CD4 and CD8 fractions, and from dextramer-positive and dextramer-negative fractions. The instrument was an Illumina NovaSeq 6000. TCR cDNA was synthesized by 5'RACE template switching, which introduced a universal primer site and unique molecular identifiers. cDNA synthesis was primed from both the TCR alpha and TCR beta constant segments. Two PCR steps were used to amplify libraries, with sample barcodes and sequencing adapters being added in the second step. Libraries were sequenced on Illumina HiSeq 2500 (2x100 bp) or NovaSeq (2x150 bp). The paper's processing steps were these. MIGEC handled demultiplexing of reads and collapsing into UMI consensus sequences, while MiXCR performed V(D)J alignment. Clonotypes responding to the vaccine were identified with edgeR on replicate PBMC samples, with the criteria of FDR below 0.01 and a log2 fold change above 5 up to day 15. Bulk clonotypes were assigned CD4 or CD8 identity according to which sequenced CD4 or CD8 repertoire held them at higher abundance. TCRdb reprocessed the public reads (quality trimming at Q25 with fastp, clone calling with MiXCR) and kept in-frame beta chains. Every CDR3 protein is listed once, alongside the most common genes and DNA of its rows. The V and J calls follow TCRdb's processing rather than the paper's. This sample is represented by about 160,000 distinct CDR3 sequences; roughly 8.8% of them were singletons. The ten largest clones represent 35% to 40% of the sample.

The V end loses 5 bases and the J end loses 5 bases, and a stretch of 9 bases separates them. The germline V gene yields SGHVS for CDR1 and FQNEAQ for CDR2. The cysteine opens and the phenylalanine closes a CDR3 of 12 amino acids. This entry keeps only the CDR3 DNA: 36 bases, framed from base 1. Details on this clonotype: The clone's antigen remains unknown. It has no much larger one-base neighbor in the sample; base qualities were not kept.

The chain is assembled from TRBV7-8 and TRBJ2-5, with the D gene uncertain. This TCR was recovered from a man between 18 and 29 years old who received the YFV17D yellow fever vaccine. This material consisted of CD8+ T cells sorted from PBMCs, taken 45 days after the yellow fever booster vaccination. CDR3 protein: CASSPIPETQYF. The nucleotide sequence is TGTGCCAGCAGCCCAATCCCGGAGACCCAGTACTTC.